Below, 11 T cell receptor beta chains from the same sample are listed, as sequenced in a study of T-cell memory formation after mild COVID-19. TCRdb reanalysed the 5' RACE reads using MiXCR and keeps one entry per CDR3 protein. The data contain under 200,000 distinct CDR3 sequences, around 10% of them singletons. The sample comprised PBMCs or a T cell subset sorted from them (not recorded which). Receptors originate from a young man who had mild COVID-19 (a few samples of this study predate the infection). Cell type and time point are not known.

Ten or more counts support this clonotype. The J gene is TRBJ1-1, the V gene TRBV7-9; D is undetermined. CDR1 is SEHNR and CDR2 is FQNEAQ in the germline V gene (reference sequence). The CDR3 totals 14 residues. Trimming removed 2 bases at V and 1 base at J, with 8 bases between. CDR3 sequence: CASSLWTGNTEAFF. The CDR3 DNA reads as TGTGCCAGCAGCTTATGGACGGGGAACACTGAAGCTTTCTTT.

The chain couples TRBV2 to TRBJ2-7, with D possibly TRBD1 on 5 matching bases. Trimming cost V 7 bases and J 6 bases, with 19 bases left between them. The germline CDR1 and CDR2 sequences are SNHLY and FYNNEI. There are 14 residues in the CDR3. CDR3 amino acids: CASTAEGHHPEQYV. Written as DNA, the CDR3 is TGTGCCAGCACCGCAGAAGGACATCATCCCGAGCAGTACGTC.

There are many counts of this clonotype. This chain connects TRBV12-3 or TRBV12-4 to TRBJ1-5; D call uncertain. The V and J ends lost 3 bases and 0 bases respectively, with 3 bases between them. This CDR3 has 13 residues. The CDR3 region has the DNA TGTGCCAGCAGTTTGTTTAGCAATCAGCCCCAGCATTTT. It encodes CASSLFSNQPQHF.

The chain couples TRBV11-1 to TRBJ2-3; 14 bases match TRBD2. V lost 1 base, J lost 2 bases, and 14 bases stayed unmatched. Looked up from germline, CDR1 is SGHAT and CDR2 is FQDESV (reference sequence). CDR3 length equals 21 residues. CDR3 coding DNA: TGTGCCAGCAGCTTAGGGCTAAGACTAGCGGGGGGGCTAAGAGCCACAGATACGCAGTATTTT. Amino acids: CASSLGLRLAGGLRATDTQYF. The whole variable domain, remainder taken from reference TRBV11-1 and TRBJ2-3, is EAEVAQSPRYKITEKSQAVAFWCDPISGHATLYWYRQILGQGPELLVQFQDESVVDDSQLPKDRFSAERLKGVDSTLKIQPAELGDSAMYLCASSLGLRLAGGLRATDTQYFGPGTRLTVL.

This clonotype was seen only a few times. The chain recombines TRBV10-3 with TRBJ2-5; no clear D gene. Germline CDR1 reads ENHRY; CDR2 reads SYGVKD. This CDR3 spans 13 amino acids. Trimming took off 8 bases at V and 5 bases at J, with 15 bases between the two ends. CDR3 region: CAIGKEYSETQYF. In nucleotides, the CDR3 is TGTGCCATCGGGAAGGAGTACAGTGAGACCCAGTACTTC.

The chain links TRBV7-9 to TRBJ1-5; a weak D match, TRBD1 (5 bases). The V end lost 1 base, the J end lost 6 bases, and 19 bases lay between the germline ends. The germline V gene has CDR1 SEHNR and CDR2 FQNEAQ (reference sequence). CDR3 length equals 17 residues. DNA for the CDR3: TGTGCCAGCAGCTTAGGGGTTTCGGGGGATGGCGGTCAGCCCCAGCATTTT. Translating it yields CASSLGVSGDGGQPQHF.

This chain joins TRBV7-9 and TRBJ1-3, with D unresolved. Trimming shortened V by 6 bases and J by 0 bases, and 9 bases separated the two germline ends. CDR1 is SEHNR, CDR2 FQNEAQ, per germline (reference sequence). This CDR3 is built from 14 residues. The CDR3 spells CASRPAGSGNTIYF. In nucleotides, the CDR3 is TGTGCCAGCAGGCCAGCGGGCTCTGGAAACACCATATATTTT. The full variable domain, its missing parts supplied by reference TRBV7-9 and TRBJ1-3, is DTGVSQNPRHKITKRGQNVTFRCDPISEHNRLYWYRQTLGQGPEFLTYFQNEAQLEKSRLLSDRFSAERPKGSFSTLEIQRTEQGDSAMYLCASRPAGSGNTIYFGEGSWLTVV.

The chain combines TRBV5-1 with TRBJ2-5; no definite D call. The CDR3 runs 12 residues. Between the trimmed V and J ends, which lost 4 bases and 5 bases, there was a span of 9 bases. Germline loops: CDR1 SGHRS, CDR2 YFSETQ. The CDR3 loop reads CASSASQETQYF. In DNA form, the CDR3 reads TGCGCCAGCAGCGCGTCCCAGGAGACCCAGTACTTC.

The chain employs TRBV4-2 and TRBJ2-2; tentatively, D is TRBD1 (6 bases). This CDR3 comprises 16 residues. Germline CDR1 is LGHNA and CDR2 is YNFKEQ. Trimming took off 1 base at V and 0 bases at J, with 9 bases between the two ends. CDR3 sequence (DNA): TGTGCCAGCAGCCAAGGGGGACACACGAACACCGGGGAGCTGTTTTTT. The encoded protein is CASSQGGHTNTGELFF.

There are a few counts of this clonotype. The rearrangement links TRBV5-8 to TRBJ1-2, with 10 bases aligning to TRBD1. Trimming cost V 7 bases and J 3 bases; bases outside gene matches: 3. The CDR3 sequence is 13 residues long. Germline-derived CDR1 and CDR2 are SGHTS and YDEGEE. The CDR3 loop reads CASGDRGYYGYTF. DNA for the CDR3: TGTGCCAGCGGGGACAGGGGTTACTATGGCTACACCTTC.

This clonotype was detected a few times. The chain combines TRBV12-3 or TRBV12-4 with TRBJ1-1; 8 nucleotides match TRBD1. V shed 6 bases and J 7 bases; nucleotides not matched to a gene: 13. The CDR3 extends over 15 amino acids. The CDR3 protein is CASRYHGAGGYEAFF. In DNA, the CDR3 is TGTGCCAGCAGGTACCACGGGGCAGGGGGCTATGAAGCTTTCTTT.